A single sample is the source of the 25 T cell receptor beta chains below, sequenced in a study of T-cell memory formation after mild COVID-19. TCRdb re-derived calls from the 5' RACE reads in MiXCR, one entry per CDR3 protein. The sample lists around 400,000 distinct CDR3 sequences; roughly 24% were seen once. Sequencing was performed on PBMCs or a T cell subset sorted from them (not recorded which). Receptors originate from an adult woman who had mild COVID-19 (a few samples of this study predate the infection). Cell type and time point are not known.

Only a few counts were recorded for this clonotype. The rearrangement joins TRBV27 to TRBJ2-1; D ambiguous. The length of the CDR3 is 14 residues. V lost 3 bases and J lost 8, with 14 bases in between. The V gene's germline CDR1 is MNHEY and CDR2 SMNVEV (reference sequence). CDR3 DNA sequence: TGTGCCAGCAGTTTCATCGGAGACTGGGATGAGCAGTTCTTC. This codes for CASSFIGDWDEQFF.

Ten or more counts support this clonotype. CDR3 residues: CASSLRSGGVEKLFF. Here the CDR3 DNA reads TGCGCCAGCAGCTTGAGGTCAGGGGGCGTCGAAAAACTGTTTTTT. The rearrangement links TRBV5-1 to TRBJ1-4; 8 nucleotides align to TRBD1. Trimming took 1 base from V and 8 from J; bases not matched to a gene: 7. From germline, CDR1 is SGHRS and CDR2 YFSETQ. The CDR3 runs 15 residues.

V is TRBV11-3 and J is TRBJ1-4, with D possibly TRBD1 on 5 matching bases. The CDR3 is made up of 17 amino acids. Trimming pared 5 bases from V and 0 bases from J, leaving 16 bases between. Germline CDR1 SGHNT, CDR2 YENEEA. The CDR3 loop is CASSPTPTDATNEKLFF. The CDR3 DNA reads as TGTGCCAGCAGCCCAACGCCGACAGACGCAACTAATGAAAAACTGTTTTTT.

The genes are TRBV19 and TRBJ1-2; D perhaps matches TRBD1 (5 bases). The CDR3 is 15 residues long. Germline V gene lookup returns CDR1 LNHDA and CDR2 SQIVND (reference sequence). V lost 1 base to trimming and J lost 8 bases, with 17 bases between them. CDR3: CASSIADSTSPGYTF. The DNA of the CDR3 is TGTGCCAGTAGTATAGCTGACAGCACTTCGCCCGGCTACACCTTC.

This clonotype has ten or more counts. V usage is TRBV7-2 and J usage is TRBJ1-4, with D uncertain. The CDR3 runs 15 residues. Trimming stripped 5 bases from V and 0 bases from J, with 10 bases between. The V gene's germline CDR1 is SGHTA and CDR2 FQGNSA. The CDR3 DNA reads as TGTGCCAGCAGCCGTATGAGAACAACTAATGAAAAACTGTTTTTT. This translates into CASSRMRTTNEKLFF.

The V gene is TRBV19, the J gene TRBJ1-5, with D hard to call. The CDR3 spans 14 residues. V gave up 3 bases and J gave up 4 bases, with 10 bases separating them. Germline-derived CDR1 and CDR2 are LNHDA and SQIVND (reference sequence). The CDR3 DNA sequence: TGTGCCAGTAGTATTACGGAAGGTAATCAGCCCCAGCATTTT. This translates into CASSITEGNQPQHF.

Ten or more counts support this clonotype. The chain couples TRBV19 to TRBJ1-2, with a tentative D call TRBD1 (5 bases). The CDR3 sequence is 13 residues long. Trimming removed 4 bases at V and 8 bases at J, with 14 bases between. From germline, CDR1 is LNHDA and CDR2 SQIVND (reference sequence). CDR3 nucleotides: TGTGCCAGTAGTAGCCAGGGAAGACGAGGCTACACCTTC. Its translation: CASSSQGRRGYTF.

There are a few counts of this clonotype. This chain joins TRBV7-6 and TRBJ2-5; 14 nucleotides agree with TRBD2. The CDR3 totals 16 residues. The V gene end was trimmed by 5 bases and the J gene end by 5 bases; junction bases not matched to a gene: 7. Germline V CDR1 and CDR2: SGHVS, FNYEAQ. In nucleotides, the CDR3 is TGTGCCAGCAGCCTGACTAGCGGGGGGGCCGGTGAGACCCAGTACTTC. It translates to CASSLTSGGAGETQYF.

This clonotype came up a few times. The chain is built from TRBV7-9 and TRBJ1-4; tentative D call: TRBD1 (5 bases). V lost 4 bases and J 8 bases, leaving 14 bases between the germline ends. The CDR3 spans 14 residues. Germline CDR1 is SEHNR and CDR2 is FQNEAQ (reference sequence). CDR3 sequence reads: CASSSNTGREKLFF. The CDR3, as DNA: TGTGCCAGCAGCTCAAACACAGGACGGGAAAAACTGTTTTTT.

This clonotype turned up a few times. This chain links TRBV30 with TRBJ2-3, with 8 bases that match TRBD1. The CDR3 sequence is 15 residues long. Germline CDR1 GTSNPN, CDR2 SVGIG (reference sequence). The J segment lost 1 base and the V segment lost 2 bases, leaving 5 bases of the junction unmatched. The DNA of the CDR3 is TGTGCCTGGAGTACCAGGGGGCGCGGCACAGATACGCAGTATTTT. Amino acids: CAWSTRGRGTDTQYF.

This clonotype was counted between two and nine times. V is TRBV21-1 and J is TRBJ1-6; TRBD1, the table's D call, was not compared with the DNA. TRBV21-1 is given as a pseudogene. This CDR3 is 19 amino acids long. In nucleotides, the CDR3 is TGTGCCAGCAGCAAAGGTCGACAGGCACCTCGCTCCTATAATTCACCCCTCCACTTT. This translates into CASSKGRQAPRSYNSPLHF.

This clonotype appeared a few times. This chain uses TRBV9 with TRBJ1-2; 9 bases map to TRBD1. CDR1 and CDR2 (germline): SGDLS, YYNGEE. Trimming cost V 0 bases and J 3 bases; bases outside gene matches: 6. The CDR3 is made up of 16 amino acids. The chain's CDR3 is CASSVGGQGKYYGYTF. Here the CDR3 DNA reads TGTGCCAGCAGCGTAGGGGGACAGGGTAAATACTATGGCTACACCTTC.

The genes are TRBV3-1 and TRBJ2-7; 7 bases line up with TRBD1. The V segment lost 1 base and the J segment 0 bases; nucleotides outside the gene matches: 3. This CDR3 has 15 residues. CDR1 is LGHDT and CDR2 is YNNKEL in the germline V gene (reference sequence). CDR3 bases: TGTGCCAGCAGCCAAGTGGGACAGTTCTCCTACGAGCAGTACTTC. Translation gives CASSQVGQFSYEQYF.

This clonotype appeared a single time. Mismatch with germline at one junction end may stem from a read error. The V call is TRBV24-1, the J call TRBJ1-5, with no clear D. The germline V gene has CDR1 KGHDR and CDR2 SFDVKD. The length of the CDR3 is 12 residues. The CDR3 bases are TGTGCCACCAGTGATCCAGAGCAGCCCCAGAATTTT. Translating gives CATSDPEQPQNF.

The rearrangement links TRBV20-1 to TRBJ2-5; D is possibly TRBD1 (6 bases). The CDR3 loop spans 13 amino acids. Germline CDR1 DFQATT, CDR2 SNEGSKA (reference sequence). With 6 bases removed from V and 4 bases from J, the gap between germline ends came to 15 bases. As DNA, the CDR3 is TGCAGTGCCAACCCACAGGGAAGAGAGACCCAGTACTTC. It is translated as CSANPQGRETQYF.

The CDR3 DNA is TGTGCCAGCAGCTTAGAGGGACATCCCATCTCTGGGGCCAACGTCCTGACTTTC. It codes for CASSLEGHPISGANVLTF. The chain recombines TRBV7-3 with TRBJ2-6; D possibly corresponds to TRBD1 (6 bases). Germline V gene data show CDR1 as SGHTA and CDR2 as FQGTGA. This CDR3 region has 18 residues. V was trimmed by 2 bases and J by 0 bases, leaving 14 bases between them. Complete variable domain (other parts from reference TRBV7-3 and TRBJ2-6): GAGVSQTPSNKVTEKGKYVELRCDPISGHTALYWYRQSLGQGPEFLIYFQGTGAADDSGLPNDRFFAVRPEGSVSTLKIQRTERGDSAVYLCASSLEGHPISGANVLTFGAGSRLTVL.

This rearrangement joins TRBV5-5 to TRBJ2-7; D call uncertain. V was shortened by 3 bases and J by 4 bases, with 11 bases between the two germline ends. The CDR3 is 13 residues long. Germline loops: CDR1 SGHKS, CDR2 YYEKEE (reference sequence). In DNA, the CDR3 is TGTGCCAGCAGCTGGATGGACGGGTACGAGCAGTACTTC. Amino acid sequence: CASSWMDGYEQYF.

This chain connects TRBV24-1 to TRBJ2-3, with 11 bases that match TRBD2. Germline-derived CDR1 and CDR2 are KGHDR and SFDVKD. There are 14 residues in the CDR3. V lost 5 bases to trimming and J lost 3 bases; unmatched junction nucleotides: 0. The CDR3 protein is CATSGLAGTDTQYF. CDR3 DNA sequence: TGTGCCACCAGTGGACTAGCGGGGACAGATACGCAGTATTTT.

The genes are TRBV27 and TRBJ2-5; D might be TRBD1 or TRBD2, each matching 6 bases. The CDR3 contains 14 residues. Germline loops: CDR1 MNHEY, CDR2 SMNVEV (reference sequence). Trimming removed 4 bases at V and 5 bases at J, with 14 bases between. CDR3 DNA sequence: TGTGCCAGCAGTTACAAGCGAGGGGGGGAGACCCAGTACTTC. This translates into CASSYKRGGETQYF.

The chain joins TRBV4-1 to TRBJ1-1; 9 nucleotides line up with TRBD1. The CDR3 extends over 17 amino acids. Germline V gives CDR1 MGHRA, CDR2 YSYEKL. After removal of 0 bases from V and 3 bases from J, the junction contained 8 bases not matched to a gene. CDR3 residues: CASSQERTGGLDTEAFF. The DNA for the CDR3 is TGCGCCAGCAGCCAAGAGCGAACAGGGGGCTTGGACACTGAAGCTTTCTTT.

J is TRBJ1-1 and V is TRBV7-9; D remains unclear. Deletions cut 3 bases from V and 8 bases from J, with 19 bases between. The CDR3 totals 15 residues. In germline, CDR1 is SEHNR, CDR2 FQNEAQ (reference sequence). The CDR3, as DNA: TGTGCCAGCAGCTTCGGAGGACCGGGTTTTGGGGAAGCTTTCTTT. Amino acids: CASSFGGPGFGEAFF.

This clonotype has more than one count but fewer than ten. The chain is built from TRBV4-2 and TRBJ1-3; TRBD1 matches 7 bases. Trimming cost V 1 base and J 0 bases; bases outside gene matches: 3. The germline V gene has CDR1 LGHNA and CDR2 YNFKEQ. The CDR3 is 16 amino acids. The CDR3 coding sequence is TGTGCCAGCAGCCAAGCAGGGGGTGACTCTGGAAACACCATATATTTT. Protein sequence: CASSQAGGDSGNTIYF.

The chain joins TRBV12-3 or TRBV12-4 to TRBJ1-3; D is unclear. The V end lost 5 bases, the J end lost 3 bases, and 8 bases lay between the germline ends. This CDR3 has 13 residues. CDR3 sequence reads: CASSRARGNTIYF. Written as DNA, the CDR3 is TGTGCCAGCAGTCGGGCTCGTGGAAACACCATATATTTT.

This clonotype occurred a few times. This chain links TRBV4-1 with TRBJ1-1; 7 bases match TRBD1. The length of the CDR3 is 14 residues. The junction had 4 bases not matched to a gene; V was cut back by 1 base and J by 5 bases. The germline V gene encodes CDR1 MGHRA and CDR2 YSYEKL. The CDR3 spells CASSQGQGRTEAFF. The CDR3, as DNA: TGCGCCAGCAGCCAAGGACAGGGAAGGACTGAAGCTTTCTTT.

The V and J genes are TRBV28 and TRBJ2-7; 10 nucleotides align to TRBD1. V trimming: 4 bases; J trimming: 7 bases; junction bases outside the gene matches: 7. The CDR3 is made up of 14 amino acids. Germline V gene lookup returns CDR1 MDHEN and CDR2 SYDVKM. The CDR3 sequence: CASSSLDRGREQYF. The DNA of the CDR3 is TGTGCCAGCAGTTCCCTGGACAGGGGGAGGGAGCAGTACTTC.